What follows are 19 T cell receptor beta chains derived from one specimen sequenced in a study of cytomegalovirus exposure and HLA in healthy donors. 60 Vbeta and 13 Jbeta primers were used in PCR. Method: immunoSEQ multiplex PCR; TCRdb's copy keeps in-frame clones and lacks some. The table includes 100,000 to 150,000 clones, about 70% detected once. The sample was PBMCs. These receptors came from a male donor in good health and CMV-seronegative.

CDR3 sequence reads: CASSADSLGGYTF. The CDR3, as DNA: TGTGCCAGCAGCGCCGACAGCTTGGGTGGCTACACCTTC. This chain uses TRBV9 with TRBJ1-2, with D possibly being TRBD1 (5 bases). Germline V gene sequence: CDR1 SGDLS, CDR2 YYNGEE. Between the trimmed V and J ends, which lost 3 bases and 7 bases, there was a span of 13 bases. The CDR3 is 13 residues long.

The rearrangement joins TRBV2 to TRBJ2-7; possible D gene TRBD1, 6 bases. With 6 bases removed from V and 3 bases from J, the gap between germline ends came to 18 bases. Germline lookup yields CDR1 SNHLY and CDR2 FYNNEI. CDR3 length: 15 residues. CDR3 nucleotide sequence: TGTGCCAGCAGGGATAAACCGGGACAAAACTACGAGCAGTACTTC. It yields the protein CASRDKPGQNYEQYF.

The chain employs TRBV27 and TRBJ2-7; D remains ambiguous. The CDR3 is 16 amino acids. From germline, CDR1 is MNHEY and CDR2 SMNVEV (reference sequence). The V end lost 4 bases, the J end lost 0 bases, and 16 bases lay between the germline ends. CDR3 DNA sequence: TGTGCCAGCAGTTCCCTGTTTCGGAGTAGCTCCTACGAGCAGTACTTC. Its translation is CASSSLFRSSSYEQYF.

The sample holds a few counts of this clone. V gene TRBV2 combines with J gene TRBJ1-1; 8 bases line up with TRBD1. The CDR3 covers 15 residues. V shed 5 bases, J shed 7 bases, and the junction held 12 bases outside the gene matches. CDR1 and CDR2 (germline): SNHLY, FYNNEI. In DNA, the CDR3 is TGTGCCAGCAGTAAAGGACAGGGCAGGACGGGTGAAGCTTTCTTT. Its protein is CASSKGQGRTGEAFF. Full variable domain (outside the CDR3, taken from reference TRBV2 and TRBJ1-1): EPEVTQTPSHQVTQMGQEVILRCVPISNHLYFYWYRQILGQKVEFLVSFYNNEISEKSEIFDDQFSVERPDGSNFTLKIRSTKLEDSAMYFCASSKGQGRTGEAFFGQGTRLTVV.

This clone was seen more than once but under ten times. J is TRBJ2-1 and V is TRBV9; TRBD2 matches 9 bases. The CDR3 loop spans 17 amino acids. CDR1 is SGDLS and CDR2 is YYNGEE in the germline V gene. With V trimmed by 0 bases and J by 6 bases, 10 bases remained unmatched. CDR3 nucleotides: TGTGCCAGCAGCGTAGAACTTAGCGGGGGCCAAAGCAATGAGCAGTTCTTC. This translates into CASSVELSGGQSNEQFF.

V gene TRBV28 combines with J gene TRBJ2-1; the D is unclear. CDR3 length: 18 amino acids. The germline CDR1 and CDR2 sequences are MDHEN and SYDVKM. V was cut by 2 bases and J by 0 bases, with 17 bases left in between. The CDR3 nucleotides read TGTGCCAGCAGTTTACCCCCCCCCTTGGTCAGCTCCTACAATGAGCAGTTCTTC. Translating gives CASSLPPPLVSSYNEQFF.

This chain connects TRBV10-3 to TRBJ1-1; D gene uncertain. Trimming left V 3 bases short and J 11 bases short, with 13 bases between. Germline values: CDR1 ENHRY, CDR2 SYGVKD. The length of the CDR3 is 12 residues. The DNA for the CDR3 is TGTGCCATCAGTGACTCCACCTCGGGGGCTTTCTTT. As protein: CAISDSTSGAFF.

The V call is TRBV7-2, the J call TRBJ2-2; D is perhaps TRBD1 (6 bases). Germline loops: CDR1 SGHTA, CDR2 FQGNSA. V shed 2 bases and J shed 4 bases, with 14 bases lying between them. The CDR3 contains 16 residues. The CDR3: CASSLNQGTITGELFF. CDR3 bases: TGTGCCAGCAGCTTAAATCAGGGGACAATCACCGGGGAGCTGTTTTTT.

The V call is TRBV4-2, the J call TRBJ2-3, with 7 bases matching TRBD1. The CDR3 runs 13 residues. Trimming at V came to 4 bases and at J to 5 bases, leaving 3 bases not matched to a gene. Per germline, CDR1 LGHNA and CDR2 YNFKEQ. The CDR3 DNA reads TGTGCCAGCAGCCGCTGGGACAGAGATACGCAGTATTTT. Its translation: CASSRWDRDTQYF.

This chain joins TRBV30 and TRBJ1-4, with 9 bases that match TRBD1. V shed 3 bases and J 5 bases; nucleotides not matched to a gene: 4. Germline CDR1 reads GTSNPN; CDR2 reads SVGIG (reference sequence). CDR3 length: 14 residues. The CDR3 DNA follows: TGTGCCTGGAGAGCCGGGACAGGGAATGAAAAACTGTTTTTT. Its protein product is CAWRAGTGNEKLFF.

The CDR3 DNA follows: TGCGCCAGCAGCCAAGATTGGGCTGGGGTTAGCGGATCCTACGAGCAGTACTTC. It is translated as CASSQDWAGVSGSYEQYF. The chain is built from TRBV4-3 and TRBJ2-7; the D gene is possibly TRBD2 (6 bases). The germline V and J ends were trimmed by 0 bases and 1 base, with 19 bases remaining between them. Germline V gene sequence: CDR1 LGHNA, CDR2 YSLEER. The CDR3 is 18 residues long.

The V gene is TRBV29-1, the J gene TRBJ2-7; 8 bases are shared with TRBD1. V shed 2 bases, J shed 3 bases, and the junction held 12 bases outside the gene matches. Germline CDR1 and CDR2: SQVTM and ANQGSEA. The CDR3 covers 16 residues. Written as DNA, the CDR3 is TGCAGCGTTGAAAAGACAACCGGGACAGGTAACTACGAGCAGTACTTC. Translating gives CSVEKTTGTGNYEQYF.

The chain combines TRBV5-1 with TRBJ1-1; TRBD1 aligns across 9 bases. The germline gives CDR1 SGHRS, CDR2 YFSETQ. The CDR3 totals 15 residues. After removal of 7 bases from V and 0 bases from J, the junction contained 7 bases not matched to a gene. The CDR3 DNA sequence: TGCGCCAGCGCGAATACAGGGGGCCTGAACACTGAAGCTTTCTTT. This encodes CASANTGGLNTEAFF.

The rearrangement uses TRBV28 and TRBJ1-5; D is ambiguous. The V and J ends lost 6 bases and 5 bases respectively, with 17 bases between them. This CDR3 spans 15 amino acids. Germline V lookup: CDR1 MDHEN, CDR2 SYDVKM. This CDR3 reads CASSPGGPRDQPQHF. The CDR3 DNA follows: TGTGCCAGCAGCCCTGGCGGCCCGAGGGATCAGCCCCAGCATTTT.

CDR3 region: CASAWGGSGQPQHF. The CDR3, as DNA: TGTGCCAGCGCGTGGGGGGGTTCGGGCCAGCCCCAGCATTTT. This rearrangement joins TRBV5-6 to TRBJ1-5; TRBD1 might be the D (5 bases). CDR3 length: 14 amino acids. Deletions cut 7 bases from V and 7 bases from J, with 18 bases between. The germline V gene has CDR1 SGHDT and CDR2 YYEEEE.

The rearrangement joins TRBV30 to TRBJ1-5; D might be TRBD1 (6 bases). The CDR3 sequence is 15 residues long. V lost 3 bases and J lost 2, with 14 bases in between. Germline V CDR1 and CDR2: GTSNPN, SVGIG (reference sequence). The CDR3 DNA sequence: TGTGCCTGGAGCTTAACAGGGAGTGGCAATCAGCCCCAGCATTTT. This encodes CAWSLTGSGNQPQHF.

This sequence joins TRBV28 and TRBJ1-6, with 7 bases fitting TRBD1. The CDR3 runs to 12 residues. V lost 6 bases, J lost 8 bases, and 1 base stayed unmatched. Germline CDR1 reads MDHEN; CDR2 reads SYDVKM. The CDR3 nucleotides read TGTGCCAGCAGGCAGGGGGATTCACCCCTCCACTTT. This gives the protein CASRQGDSPLHF. Full variable domain (missing parts from reference TRBV28 and TRBJ1-6): DVKVTQSSRYLVKRTGEKVFLECVQDMDHENMFWYRQDPGLGLRLIYFSYDVKMKEKGDIPEGYSVSREKKERFSLILESASTNQTSMYLCASRQGDSPLHFGNGTRLTVT.

Note on this clone: A junction end diverges from the germline sequence, so it may reflect a read error. The sample carries other DNA sequences with the same CDR3. The CDR3, as DNA: TGCGCCAGCACTTCCGGGACAGCGATAGGGGATGAAGCTTTCTTT. This codes for CASTSGTAIGDEAFF. The chain has TRBV27 and TRBJ1-1, with 7 bases lining up with TRBD1. The germline V gene encodes CDR1 MNHEY and CDR2 SMNVEV (reference sequence). The CDR3 runs to 15 residues.

CDR3 coding DNA: TGTGCCATCAGTGATCGGGGAGGGGTTGAATATGGCTACACCTTC. Amino acid sequence: CAISDRGGVEYGYTF. The gene calls are TRBV10-3 and TRBJ1-2, with a tentative D call TRBD1 (5 bases). The ends were cut back, 3 bases at V and 5 bases at J, with 16 bases in the middle. Germline V lookup: CDR1 ENHRY, CDR2 SYGVKD. This CDR3 has 15 residues.